This T cell receptor (beta chain) is drawn from a study of blood T cell repertoires in COVID-19. The CDR3 is 17 residues long. The germline gives CDR1 LGHNA, CDR2 YSLEER. V lost 1 base, J lost 0 bases, and 10 bases lay in between. The table came from immunoSEQ multiplex PCR; TCRdb's copy has only in-frame clones and leaves some out. The sample yields about 210,000 clones, roughly four fifths seen once. The chain joins TRBV4-3 to TRBJ1-6; D is unclear. The specimen was peripheral blood. The clonotype was recovered from a woman aged 40-49 years with acute or convalescent COVID-19. The CDR3 spells CASSQGAGSSYNSPLHF. CDR3 sequence (DNA): TGCGCCAGCAGCCAAGGGGCCGGGAGCTCCTATAATTCACCCCTCCACTTT.